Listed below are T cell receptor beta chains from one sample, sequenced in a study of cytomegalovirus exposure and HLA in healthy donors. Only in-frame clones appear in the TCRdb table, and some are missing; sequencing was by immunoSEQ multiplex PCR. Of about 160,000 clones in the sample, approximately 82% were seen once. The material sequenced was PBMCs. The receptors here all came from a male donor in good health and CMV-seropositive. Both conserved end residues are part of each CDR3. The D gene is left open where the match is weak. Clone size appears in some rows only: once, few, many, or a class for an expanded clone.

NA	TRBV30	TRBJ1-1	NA	CAWSPMGAAAFF	TGTGCCTGGAGTCCCATGGGGGCAGCGGCTTTCTTT
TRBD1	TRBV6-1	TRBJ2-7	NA	CASRSTGAYEQYF	TGTGCCAGCAGGTCCACAGGGGCCTACGAGCAGTACTTC
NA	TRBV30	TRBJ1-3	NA	CAWTGTSVGNTIYF	TGTGCCTGGACCGGGACATCGGTTGGAAACACCATATATTTT
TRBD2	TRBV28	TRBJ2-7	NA	CASSPQGLAGGREQYF	TGTGCCAGCAGCCCCCAGGGACTAGCGGGAGGTCGTGAGCAGTACTTC
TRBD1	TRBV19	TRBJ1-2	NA	CASTDPGQGYGYTF	TGTGCCAGTACCGATCCGGGACAGGGCTATGGCTACACCTTC
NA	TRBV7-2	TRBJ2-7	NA	CASSNSQIYEQYF	TGTGCCAGCAGCAACTCACAGATCTACGAGCAGTACTTC
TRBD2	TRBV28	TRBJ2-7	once	CASSPTGLADYEQYF	TGTGCCAGCAGCCCCACCGGACTAGCGGACTACGAGCAGTACTTC
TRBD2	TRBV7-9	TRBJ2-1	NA	CASSFVGGGFNEQFF	TGTGCCAGCAGCTTTGTCGGGGGGGGGTTCAATGAGCAGTTCTTC
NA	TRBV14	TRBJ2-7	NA	CASSQSRIAEQYF	TGTGCCAGCAGCCAATCGCGAATCGCCGAGCAGTACTTC
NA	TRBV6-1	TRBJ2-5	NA	CASNIGAGGETQYF	TGTGCCAGCAATATTGGAGCGGGTGGAGAGACCCAGTACTTC
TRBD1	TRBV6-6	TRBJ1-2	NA	CAIEGARDGYTF	TGTGCCATCGAGGGGGCGCGAGATGGCTACACCTTC
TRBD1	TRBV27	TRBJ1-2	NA	CASSLSGQGARLGYTF	TGTGCCAGCAGTTTGTCCGGACAGGGCGCGAGGCTTGGCTACACCTTC
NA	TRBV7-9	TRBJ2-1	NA	CASSLTGLENEQFF	TGTGCCAGCAGCTTGACGGGACTTGAGAATGAGCAGTTCTTC
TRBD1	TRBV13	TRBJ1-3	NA	CASSLDGRGAGNTIYF	TGTGCCAGCAGCTTAGACGGCAGGGGGGCTGGAAACACCATATATTTT
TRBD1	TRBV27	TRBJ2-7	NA	CASSLFTGTGGYEQYF	TGTGCCAGCAGTTTATTTACCGGGACAGGGGGCTACGAGCAGTACTTC
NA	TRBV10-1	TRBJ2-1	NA	CASSESAGLGSAFF	TGCGCCAGCAGTGAGTCAGCAGGACTCGGTTCGGCGTTCTTC
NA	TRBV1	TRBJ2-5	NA	CTSSARIAGGAGETQYF	TGCACCAGCAGCGCCAGGATAGCGGGGGGGGCAGGAGAGACCCAGTACTTC
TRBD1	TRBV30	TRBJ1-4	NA	CAWSPTRDRLNEKLFF	TGTGCCTGGAGTCCTACACGGGACAGGCTTAATGAAAAACTGTTTTTT
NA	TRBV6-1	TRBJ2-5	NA	CASSVNSKETQYF	TGTGCCAGCAGTGTGAACAGTAAAGAGACCCAGTACTTC
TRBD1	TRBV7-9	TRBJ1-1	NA	CASSEKGQGVRTEAFF	TGTGCCAGCAGCGAAAAGGGCCAGGGGGTGCGCACTGAAGCTTTCTTT
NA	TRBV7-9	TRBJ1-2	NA	CSSSLGIAGNYGYTF	TGTTCCAGCAGCTTAGGAATTGCGGGTAACTATGGCTACACCTTC
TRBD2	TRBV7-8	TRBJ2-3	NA	CASSSGTRSTYTQYF	TGTGCCAGCAGCTCTGGGACTAGAAGTACTTATACGCAGTATTTT
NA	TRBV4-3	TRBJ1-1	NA	CASSQVNRQRNTEAFF	TGCGCCAGCAGCCAAGTTAACCGACAGAGGAACACTGAAGCTTTCTTT
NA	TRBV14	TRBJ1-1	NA	CASSQGVAMNTEAFF	TGTGCCAGCAGCCAAGGTGTTGCGATGAACACTGAAGCTTTCTTT
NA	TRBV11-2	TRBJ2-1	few	CASSPPGLNEQFF	TGTGCCAGCAGCCCGCCGGGACTGAATGAGCAGTTCTTC
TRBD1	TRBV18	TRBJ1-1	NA	CASSPTTGLNTEAFF	TGTGCCAGCTCACCGACGACAGGGCTGAACACTGAAGCTTTCTTT
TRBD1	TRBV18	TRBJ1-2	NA	CASSLRTGDYGYTF	TGTGCCAGCTCACTCCGGACAGGGGATTATGGCTACACCTTC
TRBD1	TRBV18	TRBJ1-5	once	CASSALGDRGQPQHF	TGTGCCAGCTCAGCACTAGGGGACAGGGGACAGCCCCAGCATTTT
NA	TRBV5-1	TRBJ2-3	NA	CASSLVQGSTDTQYF	TGCGCCAGCAGCTTGGTTCAGGGATCCACAGATACGCAGTATTTT
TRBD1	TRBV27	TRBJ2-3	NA	CASSSYGQGSSTDTQYF	TGTGCCAGCAGTTCCTACGGACAGGGATCTAGCACAGATACGCAGTATTTT
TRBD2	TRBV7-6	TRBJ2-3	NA	CASSYTGLAGADGTQYF	TGTGCCAGCAGTTATACCGGACTAGCGGGAGCGGACGGTACGCAGTATTTT
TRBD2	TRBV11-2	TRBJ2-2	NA	CASSLGGAGELFF	TGTGCCAGCAGCTTGGGGGGGGCCGGGGAGCTGTTTTTT
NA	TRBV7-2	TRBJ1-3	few	CASSLAVGGRGTYTIYF	TGTGCCAGCAGCTTAGCGGTAGGGGGACGCGGTACCTACACCATATATTTT
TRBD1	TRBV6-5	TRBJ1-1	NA	CASRRQGNTEAFF	TGTGCCAGCAGGAGACAGGGGAACACTGAAGCTTTCTTT
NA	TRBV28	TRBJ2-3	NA	CASRPGGGTDTQYF	TGTGCCAGCAGGCCAGGCGGGGGCACAGATACGCAGTATTTT
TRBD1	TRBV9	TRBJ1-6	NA	CASSVGVGQGNSPLHF	TGTGCCAGCAGCGTAGGTGTGGGACAGGGGAATTCACCCCTCCACTTT
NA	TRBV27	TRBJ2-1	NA	CASSQQGLGNEQFF	TGTGCCAGCAGTCAGCAGGGGCTGGGGAATGAGCAGTTCTTC
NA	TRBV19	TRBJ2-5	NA	CASSIDAGETQYF	TGTGCCAGTAGTATTGATGCGGGGGAGACCCAGTACTTC
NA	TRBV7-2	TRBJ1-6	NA	CASSLKTVESSYNSPLHF	TGTGCCAGCAGCTTAAAGACAGTCGAGAGCTCCTATAATTCACCCCTCCACTTT
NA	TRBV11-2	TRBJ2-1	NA	CASSPGGYEQFF	TGTGCCAGCAGCCCTGGAGGGTATGAGCAGTTCTTC
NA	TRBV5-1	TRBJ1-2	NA	CASSLGTGTQGYTF	TGCGCCAGCAGCTTGGGTACAGGGACGCAGGGCTACACCTTC
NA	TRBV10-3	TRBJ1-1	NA	CAISESEVSTEAFF	TGTGCCATCAGTGAGTCGGAGGTAAGCACTGAAGCTTTCTTT
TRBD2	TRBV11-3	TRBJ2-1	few	CASSLDGGGSYNEQFF	TGTGCCAGCAGCTTAGATGGGGGGGGATCCTACAATGAGCAGTTCTTC
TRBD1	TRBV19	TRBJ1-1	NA	CASSISVRTGGAFF	TGTGCCAGTAGTATAAGTGTCCGGACAGGTGGCGCTTTCTTT
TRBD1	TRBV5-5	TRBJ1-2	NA	CASSPPQGAYGYTF	TGTGCCAGCAGCCCACCACAGGGGGCCTATGGCTACACCTTC
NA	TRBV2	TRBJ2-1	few	CASRPYISSYNEQFF	TGTGCCAGCAGGCCTTACATCAGCTCCTACAATGAGCAGTTCTTC
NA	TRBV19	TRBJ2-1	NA	CASSPITRHNEQFF	TGTGCCAGTAGTCCAATCACCAGGCACAATGAGCAGTTCTTC
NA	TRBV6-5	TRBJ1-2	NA	CASSYEGRGYTF	TGTGCCAGCAGTTATGAGGGAAGGGGCTACACCTTC
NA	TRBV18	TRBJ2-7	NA	CASSPLGQGGEQYF	TGTGCCAGCTCACCACTAGGGCAGGGGGGCGAGCAGTACTTC
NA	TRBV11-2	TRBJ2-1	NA	CASSFQEAYNEQFF	TGTGCCAGCAGCTTCCAGGAAGCTTACAATGAGCAGTTCTTC
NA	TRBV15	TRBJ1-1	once	CATSPNPIPALGGNTEAFF	TGTGCCACCAGCCCCAACCCGATTCCGGCCCTGGGAGGGAACACTGAAGCTTTCTTT
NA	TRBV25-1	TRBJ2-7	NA	CASSNRGEQYF	TGTGCCAGCTCAAACCGAGGCGAGCAGTACTTC
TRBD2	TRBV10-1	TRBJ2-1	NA	CASSDGGRAGNEQFF	TGCGCCAGCAGTGACGGCGGGAGGGCCGGGAATGAGCAGTTCTTC
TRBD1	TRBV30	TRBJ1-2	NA	CACYTGDNYGYTF	TGTGCCTGTTATACAGGGGATAACTATGGCTACACCTTC
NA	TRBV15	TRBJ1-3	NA	CATSRAYRQASGNTIYF	TGTGCCACCAGCAGAGCGTACCGACAGGCCTCTGGAAACACCATATATTTT